These 26 T cell receptor beta chains came from one sample sequenced in a study of T cell responses to AZD1222 COVID-19 vaccine listed by TCRdb under 2021. The sample's time point label, decoded: baseline before first vaccination. Receptor libraries were prepared by the immunoSEQ multiplex PCR assay. TCRdb obtained this table from immuneACCESS and retained in-frame rearrangements with V and J assigned. These tables miss some clones; where compared with another copy, unresolved V genes account for less than half of the shortfall, and the remainder is unexplained. This sample has about 110,000 clones in its table, and roughly 84% of those were observed once. Roughly a sixth of the sample goes to the ten largest clones. Specimen: peripheral blood, collected on day 0 of AZD1222 vaccination. These receptors came from an adult in good health.

In nucleotides, the CDR3 is TGTGCCAGTAGTATGACAGGCCGGAGTGAAAAACTGTTTTTT. As protein: CASSMTGRSEKLFF. V gene TRBV19 combines with J gene TRBJ1-4; D may be TRBD1 (6 bases). V was shortened by 3 bases and J by 7 bases, with 12 bases between the two germline ends. CDR1 is LNHDA and CDR2 is SQIVND in the germline V gene (reference sequence). The CDR3 spans 14 residues.

The chain links TRBV6-2 or TRBV6-3 to TRBJ1-5; possible D gene TRBD1, 5 bases. Germline CDR1 reads MNHEY; CDR2 reads SVGEGT. The ends were cut back, 6 bases at V and 4 bases at J, with 19 bases in the middle. The CDR3 spans 16 residues. CDR3: CASSPWIGVSNQPQHF. DNA for the CDR3: TGTGCCAGCAGCCCGTGGATAGGGGTGTCAAATCAGCCCCAGCATTTT.

The V gene is TRBV5-1, the J gene TRBJ1-6; TRBD1 aligns across 7 bases. Trimming took 0 bases from V and 8 from J; bases not matched to a gene: 5. The length of the CDR3 is 15 residues. Germline assignment: CDR1 SGHRS and CDR2 YFSETQ. CDR3 region: CASSLDRGRHSPLHF. CDR3 nucleotides: TGCGCCAGCAGCTTGGACAGGGGACGGCATTCACCCCTCCACTTT. Complete variable domain (other parts from reference TRBV5-1 and TRBJ1-6): KAGVTQTPRYLIKTRGQQVTLSCSPISGHRSVSWYQQTPGQGLQFLFEYFSETQRNKGNFPGRFSGRQFSNSRSEMNVSTLELGDSALYLCASSLDRGRHSPLHFGNGTRLTVT.

The chain couples TRBV2 to TRBJ2-7, with TRBD2 matching over 12 bases. The CDR3 length is 14 residues. V gave up 8 bases and J gave up 1 base; unmatched junction bases: 3. The germline CDR1 and CDR2 sequences are SNHLY and FYNNEI. CDR3 sequence reads: CASQTSGGSYEQYF. The CDR3 DNA sequence: TGTGCCAGCCAAACTAGCGGGGGGTCCTACGAGCAGTACTTC.

The chain joins TRBV19 to TRBJ1-6; 8 bases are shared with TRBD1. V was clipped by 5 bases and J by 7 bases; unmatched bases: 10. The germline gives CDR1 LNHDA, CDR2 SQIVND (reference sequence). The CDR3 length is 16 residues. CDR3 sequence: CASSPTGANHNSPLHF. CDR3 bases: TGTGCCAGTAGTCCGACAGGGGCGAACCACAATTCACCCCTCCACTTT.

The rearrangement uses TRBV29-1 and TRBJ2-2, with D unresolved. This CDR3 is built from 11 residues. The ends were cut back, 4 bases at V and 3 bases at J, with 3 bases in the middle. In germline, CDR1 is SQVTM, CDR2 ANQGSEA. CDR3 sequence reads: CSVGHTGELFF. The CDR3 bases are TGCAGCGTTGGGCACACCGGGGAGCTGTTTTTT.

This chain connects TRBV6-5 to TRBJ2-2; D is ambiguous. The germline V gene has CDR1 MNHEY and CDR2 SVGAGI. CDR3 length: 10 residues. Trimming left V 11 bases short and J 3 bases short, with 4 bases between. The CDR3 is CAAYTGELFF. Written as DNA, the CDR3 is TGTGCCGCCTACACCGGGGAGCTGTTTTTT.

The chain recombines TRBV24-1 with TRBJ1-2; weak D call: TRBD1 (6 bases). CDR3 size: 15 residues. Per the germline V gene, CDR1 is KGHDR and CDR2 is SFDVKD. V was cut by 7 bases and J by 2 bases, with 16 bases left in between. CDR3 region: CATRPSGTSNYGYTF. The DNA of the CDR3 is TGTGCCACCAGGCCATCCGGGACATCAAACTATGGCTACACCTTC.

The rearrangement uses TRBV5-4 and TRBJ1-4; a possible D gene is TRBD1 (6 bases). Germline assignment: CDR1 SGHNT and CDR2 YYREEE (reference sequence). V was shortened by 4 bases and J by 8 bases, with 15 bases between the two germline ends. CDR3 size: 14 residues. The CDR3 reads CASSGMGAGEKLFF. The DNA for the CDR3 is TGTGCCAGCAGCGGTATGGGGGCAGGCGAAAAACTGTTTTTT.

J is TRBJ2-7 and V is TRBV9; the match to TRBD1 covers 9 bases. In germline, CDR1 is SGDLS, CDR2 YYNGEE. The CDR3 is 15 residues long. Trimming cost V 5 bases and J 2 bases; bases outside gene matches: 8. The CDR3 loop reads CASSPGQGPPYEQYF. CDR3 in DNA: TGTGCCAGCAGTCCAGGACAGGGGCCCCCCTACGAGCAGTACTTC. The variable domain in full, completed from reference TRBV9 and TRBJ2-7, reads DSGVTQTPKHLITATGQRVTLRCSPRSGDLSVYWYQQSLDQGLQFLIQYYNGEERAKGNILERFSAQQFPDLHSELNLSSLELGDSALYFCASSPGQGPPYEQYFGPGTRLTVT.

The chain links TRBV3-1 (or the pseudogene TRBV3-2) to TRBJ2-2; 7 nucleotides line up with TRBD1. V was pared by 6 bases and J by 1 base, with 8 bases of the junction left unmatched. This CDR3 has 16 residues. From germline, CDR1 is LGHDT and CDR2 YNNKEL (reference sequence). CDR3 loop: CASRPPGQLNTGELFF. CDR3 sequence (DNA): TGTGCCAGCAGACCACCGGGACAGCTGAACACCGGGGAGCTGTTTTTT.

The sample holds a few counts of this clone. The chain carries TRBV18 and TRBJ1-5; 10 bases are a match to TRBD1. This CDR3 spans 14 amino acids. The V gene's germline CDR1 is KGHSH and CDR2 LQKENI. J lost 7 bases, V lost 6 bases, and 6 bases had no gene match. CDR3 residues: CASSAGTGDQPQHF. CDR3 bases: TGTGCCAGCTCGGCCGGGACAGGGGACCAGCCCCAGCATTTT.

The chain has TRBV7-9 and TRBJ1-1; no clear D gene. CDR3 length equals 14 residues. The V gene's germline CDR1 is SEHNR and CDR2 FQNEAQ (reference sequence). Trimming left V 1 base short and J 6 bases short, with 12 bases between. CDR3 region: CASSLGDVIAEAFF. In DNA form, the CDR3 reads TGTGCCAGCAGCTTAGGAGATGTAATAGCTGAAGCTTTCTTT.

CDR3 nucleotides: TGTGCCAGCAGTCCGCTTTGGGGGGGCGCGAACACCGGGGAGCTGTTTTTT. This translates into CASSPLWGGANTGELFF. The chain recombines TRBV28 with TRBJ2-2; D possibly corresponds to TRBD2 (7 bases). The germline gives CDR1 MDHEN, CDR2 SYDVKM. V was trimmed by 5 bases and J by 0 bases, leaving 16 bases between them. This CDR3 is 17 amino acids long.

This chain joins TRBV27 and TRBJ2-3, with D maybe TRBD2 (7 bases). Trimming shortened V by 0 bases and J by 0 bases, and 22 bases separated the two germline ends. CDR1 is MNHEY and CDR2 is SMNVEV in the germline V gene (reference sequence). CDR3 size: 20 residues. The CDR3 here is CASSLSVWRGQNGSTDTQYF. CDR3 in DNA: TGTGCCAGCAGTTTATCGGTTTGGCGGGGGCAAAATGGGAGCACAGATACGCAGTATTTT.

This clone was observed a single time. This sequence joins TRBV2 and TRBJ2-1, with D unclear. The germline V gene encodes CDR1 SNHLY and CDR2 FYNNEI. This CDR3 comprises 12 residues. Trimming removed 2 bases from V and 7 bases from J, with 6 bases in between. The CDR3 region is CASSEIRNEQFF. The CDR3, as DNA: TGTGCCAGCAGTGAAATTAGGAATGAGCAGTTCTTC.

The chain joins TRBV19 to TRBJ2-5; 11 positions match TRBD1. CDR3 length equals 16 residues. The germline gives CDR1 LNHDA, CDR2 SQIVND (reference sequence). Trimming took 3 bases from V and 4 from J; bases not matched to a gene: 7. The CDR3 DNA is TGTGCCAGTAGTATTCCGAGGACAGGGGGCCGAGAGACCCAGTACTTC. Protein product: CASSIPRTGGRETQYF.

J is TRBJ2-2 and V is TRBV24-1; the D is unclear. V shed 9 bases and J shed 1 base, with 11 bases lying between them. The CDR3 length is 14 residues. Germline lookup yields CDR1 KGHDR and CDR2 SFDVKD. Written as DNA, the CDR3 is TGTGCCACCCACGGTTCAGGGAACACCGGGGAGCTGTTTTTT. Translated, it gives CATHGSGNTGELFF.

The rearrangement joins TRBV7-9 to TRBJ2-7; D remains unclear. CDR3 length: 11 amino acids. V lost 5 bases, J lost 1 base, and 3 bases lay in between. Germline-derived CDR1 and CDR2 are SEHNR and FQNEAQ (reference sequence). This CDR3 reads CASSRSYEQYF. The DNA for the CDR3 is TGTGCCAGCAGCCGTTCCTACGAGCAGTACTTC. Drawing the rest from reference TRBV7-9 and TRBJ2-7, the complete variable domain is DTGVSQNPRHKITKRGQNVTFRCDPISEHNRLYWYRQTLGQGPEFLTYFQNEAQLEKSRLLSDRFSAERPKGSFSTLEIQRTEQGDSAMYLCASSRSYEQYFGPGTRLTVT.

Only a few counts were recorded for this clone. The genes are TRBV15 and TRBJ1-5, with TRBD1 matching 7 bases. Germline CDR1 is LNHNV and CDR2 is YYDKDF (reference sequence). The ends lost 6 bases at V and 0 bases at J; junction bases unmatched: 8. The length of the CDR3 is 16 residues. The CDR3 DNA sequence: TGTGCCACCAGGGGTACGGGACAGATTAGCAATCAGCCCCAGCATTTT. Amino acid sequence: CATRGTGQISNQPQHF.

Note on this clone: This sample also contains other DNA sequences that code for the same CDR3. The genes are TRBV19 and TRBJ1-3, with D possibly matching TRBD1 (5 bases). The germline V gene encodes CDR1 LNHDA and CDR2 SQIVND (reference sequence). The CDR3 runs 14 residues. Trimming cost V 3 bases and J 2 bases, with 8 bases left between them. In DNA, the CDR3 is TGTGCCAGTAGTATGGTAGGGGCTGGAAACACCATATATTTT. As protein: CASSMVGAGNTIYF.

V is TRBV6-2 or TRBV6-3 and J is TRBJ2-1, with 10 bases lining up with TRBD2. CDR1 MNHEY and CDR2 SVGEGT come from the germline V gene. CDR3 length: 15 amino acids. Losses at the gene ends were 4 bases for V and 4 bases for J; bases not matched to a gene: 4. In DNA, the CDR3 is TGTGCCAGCAGTTCTAGCGGGGGCCCTTACAATGAGCAGTTCTTC. Translating gives CASSSSGGPYNEQFF.

The rearrangement uses TRBV7-3 and TRBJ2-4; 8 nucleotides line up with TRBD1. J was trimmed by 4 bases and V by 5 bases; bases with no gene match: 4. The CDR3 consists of 14 residues. The V gene's germline CDR1 is SGHTA and CDR2 FQGTGA. The CDR3, as DNA: TGTGCCAGCAGCCCGACAGGGGCTAAAAACATTCAGTACTTC. This codes for CASSPTGAKNIQYF. Full variable domain (missing parts from reference TRBV7-3 and TRBJ2-4): GAGVSQTPSNKVTEKGKYVELRCDPISGHTALYWYRQSLGQGPEFLIYFQGTGAADDSGLPNDRFFAVRPEGSVSTLKIQRTERGDSAVYLCASSPTGAKNIQYFGAGTRLSVL.

The genes are TRBV5-1 and TRBJ1-1, with D tentatively TRBD1 (6 bases). CDR3 length equals 16 residues. In germline, CDR1 is SGHRS, CDR2 YFSETQ. The V end lost 4 bases, the J end lost 4 bases, and 20 bases lay between the germline ends. In DNA form, the CDR3 reads TGCGCCAGCAGCCTTGGACAGCGGGGTCCCGGCACTGAAGCTTTCTTT. This translates into CASSLGQRGPGTEAFF.

The rearrangement joins TRBV3-1 (or the pseudogene TRBV3-2) to TRBJ2-1; no reliable D call. Trimming took 0 bases from V and 9 from J, leaving 9 bases between them. The CDR3 is made up of 13 amino acids. Germline V gene data show CDR1 as LGHDT and CDR2 as YNNKEL (reference sequence). CDR3 sequence reads: CASSQELDSEQFF. CDR3 nucleotide sequence: TGTGCCAGCAGCCAAGAACTGGATAGTGAGCAGTTCTTC.

This chain uses TRBV29-1 with TRBJ2-1, with TRBD2 matching over 12 bases. The CDR3 consists of 14 residues. V shed 6 bases, J shed 7 bases, and the junction held 7 bases outside the gene matches. Germline CDR1 SQVTM, CDR2 ANQGSEA. CDR3 coding DNA: TGCAGCGTAGAACTAGCGGGAGGATGGAATGAGCAGTTCTTC. Its translation: CSVELAGGWNEQFF.